Listed below are T cell receptor beta chains from one sample, sequenced in a study of memory CD4+ T cells and cytomegalovirus serostatus. The data were produced by immunoSEQ multiplex PCR, yet TCRdb's version contains in-frame clones alone and is incomplete. The sample contains 50,000 or so clones, over 70% of which appear only once. The sample taken for sequencing was memory CD4+ T cells from blood. Receptors originate from an adult in good health and CMV-seropositive. CDR3s include the opening cysteine and the closing phenylalanine or tryptophan. The D gene is left open where the match is weak.

>TRBV4-1|NA|TRBJ2-7
CASSQEGGHSYEQYF
TGCGCCAGCAGCCAAGAGGGGGGCCACTCCTACGAGCAGTACTTC
>TRBV5-4|TRBD1|TRBJ2-5
CASGQGATETQYF
TGTGCCAGCGGACAGGGGGCAACGGAGACCCAGTACTTC
>TRBV10-3|NA|TRBJ1-3
CAISETPTGNSGNTIYF
TGTGCCATCAGTGAGACCCCGACAGGCAACTCTGGAAACACCATATATTTT
>TRBV11-2|NA|TRBJ2-4
CASSSALWAKNIQYF
TGTGCCAGCAGCTCCGCCCTCTGGGCCAAAAACATTCAGTACTTC
>TRBV18|NA|TRBJ2-7
CASSQIKTYEQYF
TGTGCCAGCTCCCAAATCAAAACCTACGAGCAGTACTTC
>TRBV29-1|TRBD2|TRBJ2-3
CSVELASGRADTQYF
TGCAGCGTTGAATTGGCTAGCGGGAGGGCAGATACGCAGTATTTT
>TRBV5-1|TRBD2|TRBJ2-3
CASSLAGTSGNLGTDTQYF
TGCGCCAGCAGCTTGGCCGGGACTAGCGGGAATCTAGGCACAGATACGCAGTATTTT
>TRBV5-1|TRBD2|TRBJ2-3
CASSLLSRLAVSTDTQYF
TGCGCCAGCAGCTTGTTGTCCAGACTAGCGGTCAGCACAGATACGCAGTATTTT
>TRBV30|TRBD1|TRBJ1-1
CAWSLPGQKAFF
TGTGCCTGGAGCCTACCGGGACAGAAAGCTTTCTTT
>TRBV7-2|TRBD2|TRBJ2-2
CASSPGTTTGELFF
TGTGCCAGCAGTCCCGGGACTACCACCGGGGAGCTGTTTTTT
>TRBV6-1|TRBD1|TRBJ2-7
CASSRDRGGEQYF
TGTGCCAGCAGCCGGGACAGGGGCGGGGAGCAGTACTTC
>TRBV19|NA|TRBJ2-6
CASKTGPGANVLTF
TGTGCCAGTAAAACAGGTCCTGGGGCCAACGTCCTGACTTTC
>TRBV5-6|TRBD1|TRBJ2-5
CASSSQGVQETQYF
TGTGCCAGCAGCTCCCAGGGGGTCCAGGAGACCCAGTACTTC
>TRBV18|NA|TRBJ1-2
CASSPTVSNYGYTF
TGTGCCAGCTCACCGACAGTCTCTAACTATGGCTACACCTTC
>TRBV7-2|TRBD1|TRBJ1-2
CASSSQGTGGGYTF
TGTGCCAGCAGCTCCCAGGGGACAGGAGGAGGCTACACCTTC